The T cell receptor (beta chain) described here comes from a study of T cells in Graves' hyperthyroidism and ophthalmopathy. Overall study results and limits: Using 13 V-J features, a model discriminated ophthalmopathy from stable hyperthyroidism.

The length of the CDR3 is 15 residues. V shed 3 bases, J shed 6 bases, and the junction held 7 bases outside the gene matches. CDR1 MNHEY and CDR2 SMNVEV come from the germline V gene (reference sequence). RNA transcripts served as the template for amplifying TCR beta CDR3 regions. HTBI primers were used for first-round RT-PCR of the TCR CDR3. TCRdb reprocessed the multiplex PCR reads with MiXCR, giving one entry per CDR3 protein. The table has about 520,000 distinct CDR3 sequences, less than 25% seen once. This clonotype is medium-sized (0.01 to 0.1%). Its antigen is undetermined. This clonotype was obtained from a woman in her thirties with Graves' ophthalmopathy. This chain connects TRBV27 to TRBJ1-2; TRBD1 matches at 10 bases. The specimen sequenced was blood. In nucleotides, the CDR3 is TGTGCCAGCAGTTTCCATGACAGGGGGCGCGATGGCTACACCTTC. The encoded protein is CASSFHDRGRDGYTF.